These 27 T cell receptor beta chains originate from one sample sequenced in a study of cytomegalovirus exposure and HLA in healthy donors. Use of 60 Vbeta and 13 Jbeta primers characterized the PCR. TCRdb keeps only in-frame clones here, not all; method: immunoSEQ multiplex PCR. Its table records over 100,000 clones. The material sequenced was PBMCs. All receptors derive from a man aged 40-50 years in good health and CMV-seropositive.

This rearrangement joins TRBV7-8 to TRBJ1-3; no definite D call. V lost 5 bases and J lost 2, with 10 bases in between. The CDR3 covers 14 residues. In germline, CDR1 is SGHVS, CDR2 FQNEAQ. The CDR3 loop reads CASSQAGTGNTIYF. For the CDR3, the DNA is TGTGCCAGCAGCCAAGCAGGCACTGGAAACACCATATATTTT.

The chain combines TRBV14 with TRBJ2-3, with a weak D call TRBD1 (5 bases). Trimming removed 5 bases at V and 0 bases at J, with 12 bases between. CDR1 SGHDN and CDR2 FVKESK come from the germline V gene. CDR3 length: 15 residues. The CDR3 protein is CASSLQQASTDTQYF. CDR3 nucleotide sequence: TGTGCCAGCAGCTTACAACAGGCTAGCACAGATACGCAGTATTTT.

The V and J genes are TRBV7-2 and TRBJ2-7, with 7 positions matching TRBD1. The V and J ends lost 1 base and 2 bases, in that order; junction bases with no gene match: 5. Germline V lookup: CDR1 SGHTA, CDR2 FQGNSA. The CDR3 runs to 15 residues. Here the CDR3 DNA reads TGTGCCAGCAGCTTAGAGGGGGCCGATACCTACGAGCAGTACTTC. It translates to CASSLEGADTYEQYF.

CDR3 loop: CASSFWAGAQETQYF. The CDR3 region has the DNA TGTGCCAGCAGCTTTTGGGCGGGAGCACAAGAGACCCAGTACTTC. The chain has TRBV11-2 and TRBJ2-5, with 7 bases aligning to TRBD2. The CDR3 extends over 15 amino acids. With 3 bases clipped from V and 2 bases from J, the junction kept 6 bases outside the gene matches. The germline V gene has CDR1 SGHAT and CDR2 FQNNGV.

CDR3 coding DNA: TGTGCCAGCAGCTTGATCGACAGGGCCAATGAGCAGTTCTTC. It codes for CASSLIDRANEQFF. The rearrangement links TRBV5-4 to TRBJ2-1, with 7 bases fitting TRBD1. The V gene's germline CDR1 is SGHNT and CDR2 YYREEE (reference sequence). CDR3 length equals 14 residues. Unmatched junction bases numbered 4, after V lost 1 base and J lost 6 bases.

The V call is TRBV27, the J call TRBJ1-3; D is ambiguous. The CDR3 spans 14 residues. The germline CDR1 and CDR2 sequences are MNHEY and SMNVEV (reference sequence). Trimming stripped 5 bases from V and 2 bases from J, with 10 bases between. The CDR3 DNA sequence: TGTGCCAGCAGTGTCCGAGGCCCTGGAAACACCATATATTTT. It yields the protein CASSVRGPGNTIYF.

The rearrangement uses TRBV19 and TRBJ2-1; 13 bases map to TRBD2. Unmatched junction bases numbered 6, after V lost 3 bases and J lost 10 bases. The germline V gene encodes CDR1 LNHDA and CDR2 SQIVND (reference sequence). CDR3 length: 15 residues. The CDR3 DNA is TGTGCCAGTAGTATCCTCGGGACTAGCGGGGCCGAGCAGTTCTTC. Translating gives CASSILGTSGAEQFF. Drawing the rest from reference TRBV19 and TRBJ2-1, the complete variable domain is DGGITQSPKYLFRKEGQNVTLSCEQNLNHDAMYWYRQDPGQGLRLIYYSQIVNDFQKGDIAEGYSVSREKKESFPLTVTSAQKNPTAFYLCASSILGTSGAEQFFGPGTRLTVL.

This CDR3 is CASQTGRATGELFF. The CDR3 region has the DNA TGTGCCAGTCAGACAGGGCGAGCCACCGGGGAGCTGTTTTTT. The genes are TRBV5-4 and TRBJ2-2, with TRBD1 matching 7 bases. Per the germline V gene, CDR1 is SGHNT and CDR2 is YYREEE (reference sequence). The V gene end was trimmed by 8 bases and the J gene end by 4 bases; junction bases not matched to a gene: 8. This CDR3 spans 14 amino acids.

The CDR3 protein is CASSLEGTGSIYF. Written as DNA, the CDR3 is TGCGCCAGCAGCTTGGAGGGGACAGGGTCCATATATTTT. This chain connects TRBV5-1 to TRBJ1-3; TRBD1 aligns across 9 bases. This CDR3 has 13 residues. Trimming took 0 bases from V and 11 from J; bases not matched to a gene: 3. Per germline, CDR1 SGHRS and CDR2 YFSETQ. The full variable domain, in which reference TRBV5-1 and TRBJ1-3 provide the parts outside the CDR3, is KAGVTQTPRYLIKTRGQQVTLSCSPISGHRSVSWYQQTPGQGLQFLFEYFSETQRNKGNFPGRFSGRQFSNSRSEMNVSTLELGDSALYLCASSLEGTGSIYFGEGSWLTVV.

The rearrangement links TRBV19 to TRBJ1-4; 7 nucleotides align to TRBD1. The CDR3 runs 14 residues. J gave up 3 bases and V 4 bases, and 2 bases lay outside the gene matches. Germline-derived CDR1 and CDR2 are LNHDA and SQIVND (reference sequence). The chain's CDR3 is CASSTGTANEKLFF. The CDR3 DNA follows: TGTGCCAGTAGTACCGGGACAGCTAATGAAAAACTGTTTTTT.

The CDR3 here is CASSHGGTGTSLVEKLFF. CDR3 sequence (DNA): TGCGCCAGCAGCCACGGAGGGACAGGCACGAGCTTAGTGGAAAAACTGTTTTTT. The chain employs TRBV5-1 and TRBJ1-4, with TRBD1 matching 8 bases. Germline lookup yields CDR1 SGHRS and CDR2 YFSETQ. With 4 bases clipped from V and 8 bases from J, the junction kept 19 bases outside the gene matches. The CDR3 is made up of 18 amino acids.

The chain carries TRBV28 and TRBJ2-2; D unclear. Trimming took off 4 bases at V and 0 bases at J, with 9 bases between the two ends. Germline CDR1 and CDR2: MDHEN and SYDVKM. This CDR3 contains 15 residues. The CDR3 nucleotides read TGTGCCAGCAGTTCAGGTGGCACGAACACCGGGGAGCTGTTTTTT. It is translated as CASSSGGTNTGELFF.

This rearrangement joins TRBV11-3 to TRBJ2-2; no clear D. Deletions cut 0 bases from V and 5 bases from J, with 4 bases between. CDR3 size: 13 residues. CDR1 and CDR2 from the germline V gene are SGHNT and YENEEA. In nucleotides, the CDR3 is TGTGCCAGCAGCTTAGAAACAACCGGGGAGCTGTTTTTT. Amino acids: CASSLETTGELFF. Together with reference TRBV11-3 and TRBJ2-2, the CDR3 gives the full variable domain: EAGVVQSPRYKIIEKKQPVAFWCNPISGHNTLYWYLQNLGQGPELLIRYENEEAVDDSQLPKDRFSAERLKGVDSTLKIQPAELGDSAVYLCASSLETTGELFFGEGSRLTVL.

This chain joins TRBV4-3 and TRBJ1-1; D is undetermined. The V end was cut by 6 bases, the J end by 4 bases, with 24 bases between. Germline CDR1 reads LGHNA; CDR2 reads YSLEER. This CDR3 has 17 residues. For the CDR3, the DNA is TGCGCCAGCAGGGCGGTGGCCGCGGCGCCAGCCCTCACTGAAGCTTTCTTT. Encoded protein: CASRAVAAAPALTEAFF.

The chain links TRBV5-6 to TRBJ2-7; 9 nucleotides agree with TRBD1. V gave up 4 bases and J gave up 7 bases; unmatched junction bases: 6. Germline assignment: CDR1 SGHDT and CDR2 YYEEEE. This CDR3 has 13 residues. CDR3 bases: TGTGCCAGCAGCACCGGGACAGGGTGGGAGCAGTACTTC. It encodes CASSTGTGWEQYF.

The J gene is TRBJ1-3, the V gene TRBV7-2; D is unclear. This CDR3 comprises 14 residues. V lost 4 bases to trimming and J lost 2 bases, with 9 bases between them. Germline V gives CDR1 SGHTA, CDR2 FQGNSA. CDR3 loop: CASSSQVAGNTIYF. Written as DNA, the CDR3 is TGTGCCAGCAGCTCTCAAGTAGCTGGAAACACCATATATTTT.

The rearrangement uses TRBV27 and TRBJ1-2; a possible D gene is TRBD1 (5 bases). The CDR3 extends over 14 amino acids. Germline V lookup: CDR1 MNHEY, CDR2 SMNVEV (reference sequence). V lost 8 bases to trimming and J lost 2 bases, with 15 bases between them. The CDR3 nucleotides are TGTGCCAGCTCCTCCGACAGCCTAAACTATGGCTACACCTTC. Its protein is CASSSDSLNYGYTF.

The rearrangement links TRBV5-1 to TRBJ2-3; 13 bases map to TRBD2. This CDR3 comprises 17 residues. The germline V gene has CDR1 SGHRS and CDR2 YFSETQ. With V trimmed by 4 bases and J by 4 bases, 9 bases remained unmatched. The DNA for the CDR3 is TGCGCCAGCAGCCGTCGGACTAGCGGGAGTAGGGCAGATACGCAGTATTTT. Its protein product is CASSRRTSGSRADTQYF.

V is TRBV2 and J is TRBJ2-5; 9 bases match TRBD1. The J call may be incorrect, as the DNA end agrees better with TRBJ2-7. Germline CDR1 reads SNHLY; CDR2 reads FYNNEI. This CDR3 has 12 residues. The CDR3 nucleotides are TGTGCCTCCGACAGGGGGAACTACGAGCAGTACTTC. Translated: CASDRGNYEQYF.

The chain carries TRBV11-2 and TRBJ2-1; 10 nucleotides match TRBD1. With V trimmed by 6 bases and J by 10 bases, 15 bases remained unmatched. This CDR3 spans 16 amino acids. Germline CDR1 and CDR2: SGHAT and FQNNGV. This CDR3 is CASSFTTGTGVGEQFF. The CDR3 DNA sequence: TGTGCCAGCAGTTTTACCACCGGGACAGGGGTAGGCGAGCAGTTCTTC.

CDR3 nucleotide sequence: TGTGCCGTCTTAGCGGCCACAGATACGCAGTATTTT. Its protein product is CAVLAATDTQYF. The chain is built from TRBV2 and TRBJ2-3; D might be TRBD2 (6 bases). The ends were cut back, 11 bases at V and 2 bases at J, with 11 bases in the middle. The CDR3 is 12 amino acids. The germline CDR1 and CDR2 sequences are SNHLY and FYNNEI.

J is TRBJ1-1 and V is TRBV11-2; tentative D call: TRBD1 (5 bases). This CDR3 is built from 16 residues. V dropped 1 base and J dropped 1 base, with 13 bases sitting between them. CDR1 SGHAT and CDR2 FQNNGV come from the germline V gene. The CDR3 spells CASSLAPRTPNTEAFF. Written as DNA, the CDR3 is TGTGCCAGCAGCTTAGCGCCTCGGACACCGAACACTGAAGCTTTCTTT.

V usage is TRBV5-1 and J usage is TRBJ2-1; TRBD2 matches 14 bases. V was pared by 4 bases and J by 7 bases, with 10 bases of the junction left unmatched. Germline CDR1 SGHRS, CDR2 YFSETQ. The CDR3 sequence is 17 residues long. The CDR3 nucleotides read TGCGCCAGCAGCGGCGGCGGACTAGCGGGAGGAGGGAATGAGCAGTTCTTC. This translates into CASSGGGLAGGGNEQFF. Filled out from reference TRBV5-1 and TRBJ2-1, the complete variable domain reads KAGVTQTPRYLIKTRGQQVTLSCSPISGHRSVSWYQQTPGQGLQFLFEYFSETQRNKGNFPGRFSGRQFSNSRSEMNVSTLELGDSALYLCASSGGGLAGGGNEQFFGPGTRLTVL.

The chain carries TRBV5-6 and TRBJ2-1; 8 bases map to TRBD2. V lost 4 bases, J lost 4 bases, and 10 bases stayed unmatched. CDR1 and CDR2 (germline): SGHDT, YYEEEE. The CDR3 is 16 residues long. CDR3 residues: CASSQKILAVYNEQFF. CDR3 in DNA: TGTGCCAGCAGCCAAAAAATACTAGCGGTTTACAATGAGCAGTTCTTC.

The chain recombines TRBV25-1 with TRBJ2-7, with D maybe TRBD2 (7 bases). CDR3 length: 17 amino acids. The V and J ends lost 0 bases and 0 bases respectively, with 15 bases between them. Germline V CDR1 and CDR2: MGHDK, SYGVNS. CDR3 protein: CASSEYGRGDTSYEQYF. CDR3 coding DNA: TGTGCCAGCAGTGAATATGGACGGGGGGACACCTCCTACGAGCAGTACTTC.

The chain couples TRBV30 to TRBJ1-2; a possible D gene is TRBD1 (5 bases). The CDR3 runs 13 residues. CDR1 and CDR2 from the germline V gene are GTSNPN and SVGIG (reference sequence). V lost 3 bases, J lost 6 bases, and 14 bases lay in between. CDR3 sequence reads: CAWSGYGADGYTF. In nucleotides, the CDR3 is TGTGCCTGGAGCGGATATGGGGCGGATGGCTACACCTTC.

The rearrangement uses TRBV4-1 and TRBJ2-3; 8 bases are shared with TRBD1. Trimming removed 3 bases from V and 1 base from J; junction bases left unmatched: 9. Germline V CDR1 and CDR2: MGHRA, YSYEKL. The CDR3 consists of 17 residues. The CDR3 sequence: CASSHEDRDGGTDTQYF. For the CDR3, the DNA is TGCGCCAGCAGCCACGAGGACAGGGACGGCGGCACAGATACGCAGTATTTT.